This T cell receptor beta chain was captured in a study of cytomegalovirus exposure and HLA in healthy donors. General study points: HLA alleles showed associations with around 15,000 TCR beta sequences in a later analysis, at a 0.05 false discovery rate. Several of the most significant clusters were apparently associated with common viral pathogens in a later analysis. Donors belonging to an Asian-associated ancestry cluster reportedly showed fewer N-insertions in productive TCRs than the approximately 670-donor mean, according to what a later analysis found.

PCR involved 60 Vbeta and 13 Jbeta primers. Only in-frame clones appear in the TCRdb table, and some are missing; sequencing was by immunoSEQ multiplex PCR. The table lists about 120,000 clones, roughly 83% of them singletons. The V end was cut by 0 bases, the J end by 5 bases, with 12 bases between. CDR3 length: 15 amino acids. The germline CDR1 and CDR2 sequences are SGDLS and YYNGEE. For this clone: Its antigen is not identified.

The rearrangement uses TRBV9 and TRBJ1-3; a possible D gene is TRBD1 (5 bases). The TCR comes from a man younger than 40 in good health and CMV-seropositive. The sample taken for sequencing was PBMCs. In DNA form, the CDR3 reads TGTGCCAGCAGCGTAGCTCAGGCAGGGCGAAACACCATATATTTT. Its translation is CASSVAQAGRNTIYF.